This T cell receptor (beta chain) came from a study of vaccination and CD4 T cells after COVID-19 (dated by TCRdb to between 2021 and 2024). As for the study more broadly: Every convalescent patient had a positive nasal swab PCR test for SARS-CoV-2, with mild disease in roughly ten patients and severe disease in one. The convalescent cohort included six males and four females, with two Hispanic individuals, seven Caucasians, two Asians and one multiracial person. Participants received two doses of either the Pfizer-BioNTech BNT162b2 vaccine (n=8) or the Moderna mRNA-1273 vaccine (n=2). Post-COVID blood samples were collected from convalescent patients a median of roughly 100 days after diagnosis, with a range of roughly 35 to 161 days. The time from the second vaccine dose to post-vaccine blood sampling had a median of roughly 72 days and ranged from about 12 to 241 days. Overlapping spike peptide pools from SARS-CoV-2 and from the common cold coronaviruses HCoV-NL63, HCoV-OC43 and HCoV-229E were used as culture stimuli. Control cultures used a CEFX viral epitope pool as positive control, an HIV-1 Nef peptide pool as negative control, or no peptide. In around nine COVID-19 convalescent patients and several infection-naive healthy vaccine recipients, the spike-specific CD4+ TCR repertoire before mRNA vaccination was compared with the repertoire after mRNA vaccination. Study-level results and caveats: The study included relatively few convalescent patients and did not analyze early timepoints after natural infection. Among convalescent patients, a median 86.3% of the SARS-CoV-2-reactive clones seen after vaccination appeared only after vaccination, which suggests priming specific to the vaccine. Although the median number of SARS-CoV-2-reactive clonotypes went up from around 20 after infection to 35 to 40 after vaccination, the increase was not significant. Of the vaccine-specific clones in convalescent patients, 304 of 307, or nearly all, reacted only to SARS-CoV-2 spike and did not cross-react with common cold coronaviruses.

Receptors were amplified or captured by PCR. At the Johns Hopkins FTIC core, DNA from the cultured CD4+ T cells underwent TCR sequencing with the Oncomine TCR Beta short-read assay. Genomic DNA was extracted from the cultured CD4+ T cells with the QIAamp micro DNA kit. Oncomine TCR Beta libraries made from cultured CD4+ T cells were pooled using unique dual indexes and sequenced on an Illumina iSeq 100. On the study's bioinformatics: Non-productive sequences were filtered out, and CDR3s that did not start with C, did not end with F or W, or were shorter than 7 amino acids were discarded. The MANAFEST web application identified antigen-specific clonotypes by comparing peptide-stimulated wells against reference wells and other culture wells. To be called positive, a clone needed an FDR below 0.05, an odds ratio above 5, and a productive frequency above 0.1% in at least two of three replicate wells. A clonotype was classed as cross-reactive if the clonotype showed significant expansion both in SARS-CoV-2 spike wells and in at least one common cold coronavirus spike condition. Similarity between CDR3 sequences was evaluated in R version 3.6.1 using Levenshtein distances (stringdist) and unrooted phylogenetic trees (ape). The raw public data were reprocessed by TCRdb itself: fastp quality trimming at Q25, MiXCR clonotype calling, in-frame beta chains only. Identical CDR3 proteins give one entry, which carries the most common genes and DNA. The V and J calls and clone size are TCRdb's, not the authors'. This sample has around 19,000 distinct CDR3 sequences in its table, and around half of those were observed once. The ten top clones hold 3% to 4% of the sample.

Explained via the paper, the treatment or condition label denotes: roughly ten-day PBMC culture with coronavirus spike peptide pools or control peptides (ViraFEST assay). To expand antigen-specific T cells with peptide pools and then pick out the expanded clonotypes through TCR sequencing, the study relied on the ViraFEST assay. Positive SARS-CoV-2 PCR tests in the convalescent patients dated from March to December 2020, before Alpha, Beta and Delta variants emerged in the United States. About 2 million PBMCs per well were cultured in IMDM with roughly 5% human AB serum and around 10 IU/ml IL-2, plus 10 ug/ml peptide pools. On days 3 and 7, half of the culture medium was replaced with fresh IL-2-containing medium. Once the cells had been in culture for approximately 10 days, the EasySep CD4+ T cell isolation kit was used to isolate CD4+ T cells by negative selection. PBMCs were separated from whole blood using Ficoll-Paque Plus gradient centrifugation and then either used fresh or cryopreserved at -140C. Triplicate wells were generally used for each culture condition.

This clonotype was detected only a few times. The antigen this receptor binds is unknown. No much larger clone is present one base from it, and per-base qualities are unavailable. The cysteine opens and the phenylalanine closes a CDR3 of 14 amino acids. Only CDR3 DNA remains: 42 bases, in frame from the first base. V gives up 5 bases and J gives up 3 bases, and the segment between their germline ends measures 16 bases. The germline V gene (reference sequence) sets CDR1 to DFQATT and CDR2 to SNEGSKA. Sequenced material: CD4+ T cells from blood, cultured in vitro. Recombination joined TRBV20-1 with TRBJ1-1; TRBD1 might be the D gene, on 5 matching bases. This TCR was recovered from a human donor who had recovered from COVID-19. DNA sequence: TGCAGTGCTCTACAGGAGGGAGCGGACACTGAAGCTTTCTTT. It is translated as CSALQEGADTEAFF.